This T cell receptor (beta chain) was captured in a study of T cells in women clearing cervical HPV infection. Study in general: Cases' blood sampling followed lesion detection by median approximately 150 days (90 to 200).

As for this clone: What it binds is not known. Read coverage stops 3 residues before the CDR3 terminus; the germline J gene supplies the remainder.

Cervical HPV DNA detected by MY09/MY11 PCR, typed by dot-blot. Germline V gene lookup returns CDR1 SEHNR and CDR2 FQNEAQ (reference sequence). The CDR3 has 14 residues. Losses at the gene ends were 5 bases for V and 7 bases for J; bases not matched to a gene: 7. Clones were sequenced by immunoSEQ multiplex PCR, and TCRdb holds only the in-frame ones, with some missing. Its clone listing holds 30,000 or so clones. Study conclusions and caveats: A classifier using richness and V gene abundances reached an AUC of approximately 0.79.

The material sequenced was blood buffy coat. The chain uses TRBV7-9 and TRBJ2-2; 7 nucleotides agree with TRBD1. The source of this sequence is a woman between 18 and 70 years old with a cervical HPV16 infection that either progressed to CIN3+ or cleared (not recorded which). Partial CDR3 DNA: TGTGCCAGCAGCCTTGACAGGGAAGGCGGGGAG. It encodes CASSLDREGGE. The whole CDR3 sequence reads CASSLDREGGELFF. The entire variable domain, with the rest obtained from reference TRBV7-9 and TRBJ2-2, is as follows: DTGVSQNPRHKITKRGQNVTFRCDPISEHNRLYWYRQTLGQGPEFLTYFQNEAQLEKSRLLSDRFSAERPKGSFSTLEIQRTEQGDSAMYLCASSLDREGGELFFGEGSRLTVL.